This T cell receptor beta chain came from a study of graft-versus-host responses after intestinal transplantation. Turning to the study itself: Uniformly, recipients were administered anti-thymocyte globulin induction with subsequent tacrolimus and steroids for roughly three years.

Worth noting for this clone: Its antigen remains unknown.

Whole-study findings and limits: Recipient bone marrow held GvH clones, some seen earlier in ileum or blood.

Data came from immunoSEQ multiplex PCR; TCRdb stores just in-frame clones and leaves some out. The top ten hold 1.7% of the sample, which has some 64,000 clones, 90% to 95% seen once. CDR3 size: 24 residues. V gave up 2 bases and J gave up 4 bases; unmatched junction bases: 31. The germline CDR1 and CDR2 sequences are MNHNS and SASEGT. This chain links TRBV6-1 with TRBJ2-1; 8 nucleotides agree with TRBD2. The receptor's source is a human donor who was the organ donor for an intestinal transplant. This material consisted of unstimulated CD8+ T cells sorted from spleen or lymph node cells, taken before transplant. This chain's CDR3 is CASSESFGGSAGGYTLLLYNEQFF. The DNA for the CDR3 is TGTGCCAGCAGTGAATCCTTTGGGGGTTCTGCGGGGGGCTACACCCTACTCCTATACAATGAGCAGTTCTTC.